The 14 T cell receptor beta chains below come from one sample, sequenced in a study of blood T cell repertoires in COVID-19. The repertoire was sequenced with immunoSEQ multiplex PCR; TCRdb's copy has only in-frame clones and lacks some. The sample shows some 300,000 clones, roughly 91% of them seen only once. Sequencing used PBMCs or T cells enriched from blood (not recorded which). These receptors all stem from a woman aged 50 to 60 who had been exposed to COVID-19.

This clone was observed a handful of times. The rearrangement links TRBV5-1 to TRBJ2-6; a possible D gene is TRBD1 (5 bases). V was cut by 0 bases and J by 2 bases, with 9 bases left in between. The CDR3 totals 16 residues. The germline CDR1 and CDR2 sequences are SGHRS and YFSETQ. The CDR3 DNA is TGCGCCAGCAGCTTGGTGGTAGGGGCTGGGGCCAACGTCCTGACTTTC. This translates into CASSLVVGAGANVLTF.

The J gene is TRBJ1-5, the V gene TRBV2; the match to TRBD1 covers 9 bases. V lost 4 bases and J lost 5; bases outside the gene matches: 6. Germline V gene data show CDR1 as SNHLY and CDR2 as FYNNEI. This CDR3 region has 15 residues. In DNA form, the CDR3 reads TGTGCCAGCAGTGGAGGACAGGGGACCTATCAGCCCCAGCATTTT. Encoded protein: CASSGGQGTYQPQHF. Based on the CDR3 plus reference TRBV2 and TRBJ1-5, the full variable domain is EPEVTQTPSHQVTQMGQEVILRCVPISNHLYFYWYRQILGQKVEFLVSFYNNEISEKSEIFDDQFSVERPDGSNFTLKIRSTKLEDSAMYFCASSGGQGTYQPQHFGDGTRLSIL.

The J gene is TRBJ2-7, the V gene TRBV4-1; a possible D gene is TRBD2 (7 bases). The germline V gene encodes CDR1 MGHRA and CDR2 YSYEKL. The CDR3 extends over 17 amino acids. Trimming pared 0 bases from V and 3 bases from J, leaving 18 bases between. The CDR3 region has the DNA TGCGCCAGCAGCCAAGATGAGTGGCGGGGGCTAGGCTACGAGCAGTACTTC. Protein sequence: CASSQDEWRGLGYEQYF.

V and J are TRBV19 and TRBJ1-3, with D possibly TRBD1 on 5 matching bases. The germline V and J ends were trimmed by 6 bases and 4 bases, with 13 bases remaining between them. Per germline, CDR1 LNHDA and CDR2 SQIVND (reference sequence). The CDR3 contains 14 residues. CDR3 nucleotides: TGTGCCAGTAGCCCTTCAGGGTCCGGAAACACCATATATTTT. It translates to CASSPSGSGNTIYF. Full variable domain (rest looked up from reference TRBV19 and TRBJ1-3): DGGITQSPKYLFRKEGQNVTLSCEQNLNHDAMYWYRQDPGQGLRLIYYSQIVNDFQKGDIAEGYSVSREKKESFPLTVTSAQKNPTAFYLCASSPSGSGNTIYFGEGSWLTVV.

This clone was seen just once. The CDR3 loop is CASRGRWSSYEQYF. Here the CDR3 DNA reads TGTGCCAGCAGGGGGAGGTGGAGCTCCTACGAGCAGTACTTC. The gene calls are TRBV28 and TRBJ2-7; maybe TRBD2 (6 bases). The germline CDR1 and CDR2 sequences are MDHEN and SYDVKM. Between the trimmed V and J ends, which lost 6 bases and 0 bases, there was a span of 12 bases. This CDR3 region has 14 residues.

A single count supports this clone. The chain links TRBV24-1 to TRBJ2-5; D is perhaps TRBD2 (5 bases). CDR3 size: 14 residues. CDR1 and CDR2 (germline): KGHDR, SFDVKD. Trimming took 5 bases from V and 0 from J, leaving 9 bases between them. CDR3: CATSGPGNQETQYF. CDR3 DNA: TGTGCCACCAGTGGTCCCGGGAACCAAGAGACCCAGTACTTC.

V gene TRBV5-1 combines with J gene TRBJ2-7, with 8 bases matching TRBD2. This CDR3 spans 13 amino acids. J was trimmed by 3 bases and V by 3 bases; bases with no gene match: 2. Per the germline V gene, CDR1 is SGHRS and CDR2 is YFSETQ. The CDR3 DNA sequence: TGCGCCAGCAGCTCGAGCGGGGGCTACGAGCAGTACTTC. Translating it yields CASSSSGGYEQYF.

This chain connects TRBV5-1 to TRBJ2-7; D is uncertain. This CDR3 contains 12 residues. The germline V gene has CDR1 SGHRS and CDR2 YFSETQ. V lost 3 bases, J lost 0 bases, and 4 bases lay in between. The CDR3 coding sequence is TGCGCCAGCAGCTGGAGCTCCTACGAGCAGTACTTC. Protein: CASSWSSYEQYF.

The gene calls are TRBV4-1 and TRBJ2-1; D is possibly TRBD1 (6 bases). This CDR3 has 16 residues. From germline, CDR1 is MGHRA and CDR2 YSYEKL. The V end was cut by 0 bases, the J end by 3 bases, with 12 bases between. The CDR3 DNA follows: TGCGCCAGCAGCCAAGAGGTGGGACAAGACTACAATGAGCAGTTCTTC. Translated, it gives CASSQEVGQDYNEQFF.

The V call is TRBV7-9, the J call TRBJ1-2; 11 bases match TRBD1. The CDR3 is 15 residues long. CDR1 is SEHNR and CDR2 is FQNEAQ in the germline V gene (reference sequence). J was trimmed by 3 bases and V by 5 bases; bases with no gene match: 5. The CDR3 DNA follows: TGTGCCAGCAGCATGGGACAGGGGGGCTACTATGGCTACACCTTC. This codes for CASSMGQGGYYGYTF.

The chain recombines TRBV6-5 with TRBJ1-2; tentatively, D is TRBD1 (6 bases). This CDR3 is 14 amino acids long. Germline V gives CDR1 MNHEY, CDR2 SVGAGI. The V end was cut by 6 bases, the J end by 8 bases, with 19 bases between. This CDR3 reads CASSQTQGTEGYTF. The CDR3 DNA sequence: TGTGCCAGCAGCCAGACACAGGGAACTGAGGGCTACACCTTC.

The chain combines TRBV15 with TRBJ2-7, with TRBD2 matching 8 bases. The germline V gene encodes CDR1 LNHNV and CDR2 YYDKDF (reference sequence). The CDR3 is made up of 18 amino acids. J was trimmed by 0 bases and V by 1 base; bases with no gene match: 11. The CDR3 DNA reads as TGTGCCACCAGCAGAGGGTTAAGCGGGGGCACTATCTCCTACGAGCAGTACTTC. This sequence encodes CATSRGLSGGTISYEQYF.

The chain is built from TRBV18 and TRBJ1-1; 9 positions agree with TRBD1. The V and J ends lost 3 bases and 5 bases, in that order; junction bases with no gene match: 10. The CDR3 runs to 16 residues. CDR1 and CDR2 (germline): KGHSH, LQKENI. The CDR3 is CASSPPIGTGRTEAFF. The CDR3 DNA sequence: TGTGCCAGCTCACCCCCTATTGGGACAGGGAGGACTGAAGCTTTCTTT.

The chain joins TRBV7-9 to TRBJ2-7; weak D call: TRBD1 (5 bases). The CDR3 has 13 amino acids. V was shortened by 2 bases and J by 4 bases, with 9 bases between the two germline ends. Germline CDR1 SEHNR, CDR2 FQNEAQ (reference sequence). This CDR3 is CASSLNSGYEQYF. The DNA of the CDR3 is TGTGCCAGCAGCTTAAACTCAGGGTACGAGCAGTACTTC.